Sequencing of this T cell receptor (beta chain) was carried out in a study of identical twins. Findings of the study overall: Cross-sectional statistics underpinned the conclusions; the same donors were not followed.

This CDR3 is 18 amino acids long. The V segment lost 0 bases and the J segment 4 bases; nucleotides outside the gene matches: 13. Germline CDR1 and CDR2: SGHKS and YYEKEE (reference sequence). On this clonotype itself: Its antigen remains unidentified.

A universal primer site came from template switching; cDNA carried unique molecular identifiers. TCRdb reprocessed the 5' RACE reads via MiXCR and lists one record per CDR3 protein. Of 420,000 or so distinct CDR3 sequences detected, roughly 18% appear once; the ten largest clones hold 12%. The receptor comes from a man aged 45-65 years in good health. The sample consisted of naive T cells sorted from blood. The chain joins TRBV5-5 to TRBJ2-1; 7 nucleotides align to TRBD2. CDR3 nucleotide sequence: TGTGCCAGCAGCTTGGCCGGTGTGGCGGGAGCCTCATACAATGAGCAGTTCTTC. Protein: CASSLAGVAGASYNEQFF.